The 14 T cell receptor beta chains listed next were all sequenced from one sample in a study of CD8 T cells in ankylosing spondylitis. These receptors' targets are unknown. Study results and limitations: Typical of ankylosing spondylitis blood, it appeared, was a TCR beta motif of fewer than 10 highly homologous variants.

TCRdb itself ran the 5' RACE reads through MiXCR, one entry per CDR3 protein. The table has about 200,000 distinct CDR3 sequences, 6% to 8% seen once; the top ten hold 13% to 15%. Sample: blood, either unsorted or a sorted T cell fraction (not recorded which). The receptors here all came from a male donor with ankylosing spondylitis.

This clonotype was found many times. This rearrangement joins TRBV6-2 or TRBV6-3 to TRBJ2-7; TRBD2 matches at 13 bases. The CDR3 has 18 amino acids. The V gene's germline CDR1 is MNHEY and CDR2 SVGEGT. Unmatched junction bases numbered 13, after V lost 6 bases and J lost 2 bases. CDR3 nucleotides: TGTGCCAGCAGACCCAGACTAGCGGGGGGAACCCTTACCTACGAGCAGTACTTC. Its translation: CASRPRLAGGTLTYEQYF.

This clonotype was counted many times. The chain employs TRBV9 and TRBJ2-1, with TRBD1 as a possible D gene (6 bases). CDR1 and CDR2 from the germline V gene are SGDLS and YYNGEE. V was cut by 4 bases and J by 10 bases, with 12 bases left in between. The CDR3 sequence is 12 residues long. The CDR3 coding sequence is TGTGCCAGCAGCCTACAGGGTTACGAGCAGTTCTTC. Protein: CASSLQGYEQFF.

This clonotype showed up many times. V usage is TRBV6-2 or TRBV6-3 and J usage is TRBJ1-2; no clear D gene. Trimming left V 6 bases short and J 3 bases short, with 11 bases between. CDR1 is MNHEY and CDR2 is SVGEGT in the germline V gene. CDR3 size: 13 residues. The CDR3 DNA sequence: TGTGCCAGCAGACGGGCATCCTACTATGGCTACACCTTC. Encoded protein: CASRRASYYGYTF.

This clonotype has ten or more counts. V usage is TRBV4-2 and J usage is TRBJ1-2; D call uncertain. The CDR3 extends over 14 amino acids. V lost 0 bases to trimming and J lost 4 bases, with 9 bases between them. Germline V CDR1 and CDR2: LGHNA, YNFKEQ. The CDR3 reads CASSQEEGSYGYTF. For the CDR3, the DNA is TGTGCCAGCAGCCAAGAAGAAGGAAGCTATGGCTACACCTTC.

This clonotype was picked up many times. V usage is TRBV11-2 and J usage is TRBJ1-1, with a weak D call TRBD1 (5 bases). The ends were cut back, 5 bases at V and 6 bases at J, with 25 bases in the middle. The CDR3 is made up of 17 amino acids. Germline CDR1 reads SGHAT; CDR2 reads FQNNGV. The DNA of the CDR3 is TGTGCCAGCAGCCCCCGGGAAGGGGCAGTTAGATTCGCTGAAGCTTTCTTT. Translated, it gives CASSPREGAVRFAEAFF.

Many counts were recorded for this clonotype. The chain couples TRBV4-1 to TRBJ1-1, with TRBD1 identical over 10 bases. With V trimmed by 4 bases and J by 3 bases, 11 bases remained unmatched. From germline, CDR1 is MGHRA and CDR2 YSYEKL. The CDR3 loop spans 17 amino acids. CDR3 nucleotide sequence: TGCGCCAGCAGCCTACGACAGGGGGCGCGATTGTACACTGAAGCTTTCTTT. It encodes CASSLRQGARLYTEAFF.

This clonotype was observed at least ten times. The CDR3 sequence: CASTMGGNNYGYTF. CDR3 coding DNA: TGTGCCAGCACCATGGGGGGAAATAACTATGGCTACACCTTC. The chain couples TRBV7-9 to TRBJ1-2; D possibly corresponds to TRBD1 (5 bases). The CDR3 spans 14 residues. V lost 7 bases to trimming and J lost 1 base, with 13 bases between them. Germline V lookup: CDR1 SEHNR, CDR2 FQNEAQ (reference sequence).

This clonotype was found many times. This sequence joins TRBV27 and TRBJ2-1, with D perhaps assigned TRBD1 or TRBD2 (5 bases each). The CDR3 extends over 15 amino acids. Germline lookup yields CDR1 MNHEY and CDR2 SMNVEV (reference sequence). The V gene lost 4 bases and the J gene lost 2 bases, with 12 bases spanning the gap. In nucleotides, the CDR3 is TGTGCCAGCAGTTACCGTAGGGACGCCTACAATGAGCAGTTCTTC. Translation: CASSYRRDAYNEQFF.

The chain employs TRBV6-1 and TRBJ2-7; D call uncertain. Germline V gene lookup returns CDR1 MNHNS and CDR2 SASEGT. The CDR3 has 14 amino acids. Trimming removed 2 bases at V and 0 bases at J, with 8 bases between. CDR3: CASSEYTDSYEQYF. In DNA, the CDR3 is TGTGCCAGCAGTGAATATACAGACTCCTACGAGCAGTACTTC.

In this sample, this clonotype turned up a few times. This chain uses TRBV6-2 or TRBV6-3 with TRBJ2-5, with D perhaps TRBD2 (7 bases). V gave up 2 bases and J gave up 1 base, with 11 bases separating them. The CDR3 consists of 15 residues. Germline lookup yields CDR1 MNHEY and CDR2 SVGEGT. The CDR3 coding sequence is TGTGCCAGCAGTTACGTACGGGGGGCCCAAGAGACCCAGTACTTC. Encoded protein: CASSYVRGAQETQYF.

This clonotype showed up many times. The CDR3 loop reads CATSRDGAQRGNTIYF. CDR3 nucleotides: TGTGCCACCAGCAGAGATGGAGCCCAACGAGGAAACACCATATATTTT. V gene TRBV15 combines with J gene TRBJ1-3; no clear D gene. CDR1 and CDR2 (germline): LNHNV, YYDKDF (reference sequence). The CDR3 spans 16 residues. V was shortened by 0 bases and J by 4 bases, with 13 bases between the two germline ends.

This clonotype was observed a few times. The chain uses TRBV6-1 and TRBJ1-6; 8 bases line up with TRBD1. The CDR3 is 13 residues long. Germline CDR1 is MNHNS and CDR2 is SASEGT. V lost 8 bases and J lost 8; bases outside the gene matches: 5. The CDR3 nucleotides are TGTGCCAGCCTAGGACAGGGCCATTCACCCCTCCACTTT. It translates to CASLGQGHSPLHF.

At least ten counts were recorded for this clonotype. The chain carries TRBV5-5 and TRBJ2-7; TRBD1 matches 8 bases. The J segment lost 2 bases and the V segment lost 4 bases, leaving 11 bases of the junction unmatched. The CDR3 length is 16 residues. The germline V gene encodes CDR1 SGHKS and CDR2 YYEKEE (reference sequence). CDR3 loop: CASSDESTGDPYEQYF. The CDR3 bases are TGTGCCAGCAGCGACGAGTCGACAGGGGATCCCTACGAGCAGTACTTC.

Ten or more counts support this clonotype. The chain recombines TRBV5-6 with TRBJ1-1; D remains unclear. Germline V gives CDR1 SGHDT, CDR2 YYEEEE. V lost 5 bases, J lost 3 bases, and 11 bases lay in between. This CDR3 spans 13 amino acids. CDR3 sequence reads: CASSHTQHTEAFF. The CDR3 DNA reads TGTGCCAGCAGTCATACTCAGCACACTGAAGCTTTCTTT.